The 4 T cell receptor beta chains below were found in one sample sequenced in a study of blood T cell repertoires in COVID-19. Sequenced by immunoSEQ multiplex PCR; TCRdb stores in-frame clones only, minus some. The table shows roughly 160,000 clones, with roughly 86% occurring only once. Sequenced sample: peripheral blood. All receptors derive from a man aged 50 to 59 with active or convalescent COVID-19.

J is TRBJ1-5 and V is TRBV6-5; D gene ambiguous. Trimming removed 6 bases at V and 5 bases at J, with 17 bases between. Germline CDR1 is MNHEY and CDR2 is SVGAGI. The length of the CDR3 is 15 residues. The CDR3 protein is CASRPGRAGYQPQHF. Here the CDR3 DNA reads TGTGCCAGCAGACCCGGACGGGCGGGCTATCAGCCCCAGCATTTT.

The chain employs TRBV5-6 and TRBJ2-7; 8 bases are a match to TRBD1. Unmatched junction bases numbered 6, after V lost 4 bases and J lost 0 bases. Germline loops: CDR1 SGHDT, CDR2 YYEEEE. CDR3 length: 15 residues. The CDR3 loop reads CASSRGQESSYEQYF. The CDR3 DNA is TGTGCCAGCAGCAGGGGACAGGAGAGCTCCTACGAGCAGTACTTC.

The chain recombines TRBV12-3 or TRBV12-4 with TRBJ1-2; TRBD1 might be the D (6 bases). V lost 6 bases and J lost 2, with 10 bases in between. The CDR3 contains 13 residues. CDR3 region: CASSKTGNYGYTF. Written as DNA, the CDR3 is TGTGCCAGCAGCAAGACAGGAAACTATGGCTACACCTTC.

The rearrangement joins TRBV5-1 to TRBJ1-5, with 7 bases aligning to TRBD1. With 3 bases clipped from V and 2 bases from J, the junction kept 2 bases outside the gene matches. CDR3 size: 14 residues. The germline V gene has CDR1 SGHRS and CDR2 YFSETQ. This CDR3 reads CASSWGTGNQPQHF. The CDR3 DNA reads TGCGCCAGCAGCTGGGGGACAGGCAATCAGCCCCAGCATTTT. The complete variable domain, with remaining parts taken from reference TRBV5-1 and TRBJ1-5, reads KAGVTQTPRYLIKTRGQQVTLSCSPISGHRSVSWYQQTPGQGLQFLFEYFSETQRNKGNFPGRFSGRQFSNSRSEMNVSTLELGDSALYLCASSWGTGNQPQHFGDGTRLSIL.